One and the same sample provided the 13 T cell receptor beta chains below, sequenced in a study of OX40 agonist ivuxolimab in advanced cancers. Receptor amplification or capture employed the immunoSEQ multiplex PCR assay. The table comes from immuneACCESS by way of TCRdb, which keeps in-frame sequences with V and J called. Part of the clones is missing from these tables; in studies checked, under half for an unresolved V gene and the rest for unknown reasons. This sample is represented by about 73,000 clones; 80% to 90% of them were singletons. The biggest ten clones account for about 10% of the sample. The sequencing here drew on CD4+ or CD8+ T cells sorted from blood, taken in a trial of the OX40 agonist ivuxolimab. These receptors all stem from an adult with an advanced solid tumor such as melanoma, head and neck, liver or kidney cancer.

This chain joins TRBV5-1 and TRBJ2-3; 7 positions agree with TRBD2. In germline, CDR1 is SGHRS, CDR2 YFSETQ. This CDR3 contains 16 residues. The ends lost 4 bases at V and 3 bases at J; junction bases unmatched: 11. CDR3 residues: CASSRAGEPITDTQYF. CDR3 nucleotide sequence: TGCGCCAGCAGCCGGGCGGGGGAGCCCATTACAGATACGCAGTATTTT.

This clone was counted once. The chain combines TRBV5-4 with TRBJ2-3; TRBD1 aligns across 8 bases. Germline values: CDR1 SGHNT, CDR2 YYREEE (reference sequence). This CDR3 has 12 residues. With V trimmed by 3 bases and J by 9 bases, 3 bases remained unmatched. In DNA, the CDR3 is TGTGCCAGCAGCTCGCAGGGGGCGACGCAGTATTTT. This translates into CASSSQGATQYF.

The genes are TRBV14 and TRBJ1-6; no firm D call. V dropped 0 bases and J dropped 6 bases, with 9 bases sitting between them. The length of the CDR3 is 15 residues. CDR1 is SGHDN, CDR2 FVKESK, per germline. The CDR3 nucleotides are TGTGCCAGCAGCCAAGAACGGCAGGTTAATTCACCCCTCCACTTT. It is translated as CASSQERQVNSPLHF.

The rearrangement joins TRBV13 to TRBJ2-7; possible D gene TRBD2, 6 bases. In germline, CDR1 is PRHDT, CDR2 FYEKMQ (reference sequence). The CDR3 runs to 15 residues. Trimming stripped 3 bases from V and 3 bases from J, with 15 bases between. The CDR3 region is CASSFERGDDYEQYF. The CDR3 DNA follows: TGTGCCAGCAGCTTCGAACGCGGGGACGACTACGAGCAGTACTTC.

The rearrangement uses TRBV27 and TRBJ2-1, with TRBD2 matching 8 bases. The CDR3 has 19 residues. Germline CDR1 reads MNHEY; CDR2 reads SMNVEV (reference sequence). V lost 6 bases, J lost 8 bases, and 24 bases stayed unmatched. The CDR3 region is CASSSFPRGMAGGEDEQFF. The CDR3 bases are TGTGCCAGCAGCAGTTTTCCGAGAGGAATGGCGGGAGGAGAGGATGAGCAGTTCTTC.

The chain joins TRBV7-8 to TRBJ2-1; 12 nucleotides line up with TRBD2. The J segment lost 3 bases and the V segment lost 5 bases, leaving 11 bases of the junction unmatched. CDR1 SGHVS and CDR2 FQNEAQ come from the germline V gene. The CDR3 is 18 amino acids. The CDR3 DNA follows: TGTGCCAGCAGCCTCAACCCGGGACTAGCGGGTTACTACAATGAGCAGTTCTTC. Translating it yields CASSLNPGLAGYYNEQFF. Looking up the rest from reference TRBV7-8 and TRBJ2-1 gives the full variable domain: GAGVSQSPRYKVAKRGQDVALRCDPISGHVSLFWYQQALGQGPEFLTYFQNEAQLDKSGLPSDRFFAERPEGSVSTLKIQRTQQEDSAVYLCASSLNPGLAGYYNEQFFGPGTRLTVL.

This clone occurred once. The chain carries TRBV6-5 and TRBJ1-1; D gene ambiguous. Germline V gene data show CDR1 as MNHEY and CDR2 as SVGAGI. This CDR3 is built from 13 residues. V lost 0 bases, J lost 4 bases, and 6 bases lay in between. The CDR3 is CASSYSGSTEAFF. The CDR3 nucleotides are TGTGCCAGCAGTTACTCGGGGAGCACTGAAGCTTTCTTT.

This clone appeared once. Additional DNA sequences in this sample encode the identical CDR3. The V call is TRBV7-9, the J call TRBJ1-1; no reliable D call. Germline CDR1 and CDR2: SEHNR and FQNEAQ (reference sequence). V lost 3 bases and J 4 bases, leaving 6 bases between the germline ends. The CDR3 runs 12 residues. CDR3 amino acids: CASSFETTEAFF. The DNA for the CDR3 is TGTGCCAGCAGCTTCGAAACCACTGAAGCTTTCTTT.

The J gene is TRBJ2-7, the V gene TRBV28; 10 bases agree with TRBD2. The trim removed 4 bases at V and 2 bases at J, leaving 2 bases unmatched. The V gene's germline CDR1 is MDHEN and CDR2 SYDVKM. The CDR3 contains 14 residues. The CDR3 DNA reads as TGTGCCAGCAGTTACGGACTAGCGGCCTACGAGCAGTACTTC. It specifies CASSYGLAAYEQYF.

The chain links TRBV6-5 to TRBJ2-2, with D possibly being TRBD1 (6 bases). From germline, CDR1 is MNHEY and CDR2 SVGAGI. The CDR3 covers 14 residues. Trimming pared 1 base from V and 7 bases from J, leaving 10 bases between. The CDR3 spells CASSYWGPSGELFF. CDR3 nucleotide sequence: TGTGCCAGCAGTTACTGGGGGCCGAGCGGGGAGCTGTTTTTT.

V gene TRBV9 combines with J gene TRBJ2-1; TRBD2 agrees at 11 bases. The germline V gene has CDR1 SGDLS and CDR2 YYNGEE. CDR3 size: 15 residues. The V gene end was trimmed by 0 bases and the J gene end by 8 bases; junction bases not matched to a gene: 4. The CDR3 here is CASSVGGLAEDEQFF. The DNA of the CDR3 is TGTGCCAGCAGCGTAGGGGGACTAGCGGAGGATGAGCAGTTCTTC. Using reference TRBV9 and TRBJ2-1 for the parts outside the CDR3, the full variable domain is DSGVTQTPKHLITATGQRVTLRCSPRSGDLSVYWYQQSLDQGLQFLIQYYNGEERAKGNILERFSAQQFPDLHSELNLSSLELGDSALYFCASSVGGLAEDEQFFGPGTRLTVL.

The chain has TRBV10-1 and TRBJ2-2; D not certain. V shed 3 bases and J shed 6 bases, with 11 bases lying between them. This CDR3 is 14 amino acids long. The V gene's germline CDR1 is WNHNN and CDR2 SYGVQD (reference sequence). CDR3 in amino acids: CASSESTGAGELFF. CDR3 nucleotides: TGCGCCAGCAGTGAATCGACGGGCGCCGGGGAGCTGTTTTTT.

The chain carries TRBV30 and TRBJ2-3, with 11 bases that match TRBD2. CDR1 and CDR2 from the germline V gene are GTSNPN and SVGIG (reference sequence). This CDR3 region has 15 residues. J was trimmed by 2 bases and V by 5 bases; bases with no gene match: 6. The CDR3 reads CAWSLAGGFTDTQYF. CDR3 nucleotides: TGTGCCTGGTCATTAGCGGGAGGGTTCACAGATACGCAGTATTTT.